This entry lists 6 T cell receptor beta chains sequenced from one sample in a study of neurological immune-mediated disorders. TCRdb redid the calling of the 5' RACE reads with MiXCR, one entry per CDR3 protein. This sample has about 66,000 distinct CDR3 sequences, with around 5% found just once. The material sequenced was PBMCs. All receptors derive from a woman in her twenties or thirties with multiple sclerosis.

This clonotype came up many times. The chain links TRBV7-2 to TRBJ1-2; the D is unclear. The CDR3 loop spans 15 amino acids. V was trimmed by 1 base and J by 5 bases, leaving 14 bases between them. The germline gives CDR1 SGHTA, CDR2 FQGNSA. CDR3 amino acids: CASSLVAVYSYGYTF. As DNA, the CDR3 is TGTGCCAGCAGCTTAGTTGCAGTCTATTCTTATGGCTACACCTTC. Full variable domain (remainder filled in from reference TRBV7-2 and TRBJ1-2): GAGVSQSPSNKVTEKGKDVELRCDPISGHTALYWYRQSLGQGLEFLIYFQGNSAPDKSGLPSDRFSAERTGGSVSTLTIQRTQQEDSAVYLCASSLVAVYSYGYTFGSGTRLTVV.

A few counts support this clonotype. The chain is built from TRBV5-1 and TRBJ2-7; a weak D match, TRBD1 (5 bases). V gave up 0 bases and J gave up 5 bases, with 15 bases separating them. Germline V gene sequence: CDR1 SGHRS, CDR2 YFSETQ. CDR3 length equals 15 residues. The CDR3 nucleotides read TGCGCCAGCAGCTTGGCCTCCCCGGACAACAACGAGCAGTACTTC. This gives the protein CASSLASPDNNEQYF.

This clonotype was counted only a few times. A much larger clone differs by one base, so this may be a read error. This rearrangement joins TRBV7-2 to TRBJ1-2; no definite D call. Germline lookup yields CDR1 SGHTA and CDR2 FQGNSA. CDR3 length: 15 residues. The V gene lost 2 bases and the J gene lost 6 bases, with 16 bases spanning the gap. The CDR3 sequence is CASSLSSQKGNGYTF. The CDR3 bases are TGTGCCAGCAGCTTATCCAGCCAAAAGGGCAATGGCTACACCTTC. The full variable domain, with the rest looked up from reference TRBV7-2 and TRBJ1-2, is GAGVSQSPSNKVTEKGKDVELRCDPISGHTALYWYRQSLGQGLEFLIYFQGNSAPDKSGLPSDRFSAERTGGSVSTLTIQRTQQEDSAVYLCASSLSSQKGNGYTFGSGTRLTVV.

In its sample, this clonotype was seen many times. The chain is built from TRBV7-8 and TRBJ2-1; D possibly uses TRBD1 or TRBD2 (5 bases each). Germline V gene data show CDR1 as SGHVS and CDR2 as FQNEAQ. Between the trimmed V and J ends, which lost 4 bases and 4 bases, there was a span of 20 bases. CDR3 length: 17 amino acids. The CDR3 region is CASSSSTGADRYNEQFF. The CDR3 nucleotides are TGTGCCAGCAGCTCTTCTACAGGAGCGGACCGATACAATGAGCAGTTCTTC.

This clonotype was detected ten times or more. The chain links TRBV7-8 to TRBJ1-2; D unresolved. V was clipped by 1 base and J by 8 bases, with 20 bases between them. Germline CDR1 and CDR2: SGHVS and FQNEAQ. The CDR3 length is 16 residues. CDR3: CASSLGGMSGPEGYTF. CDR3 DNA sequence: TGTGCCAGCAGCTTAGGTGGGATGTCAGGACCGGAAGGCTACACCTTC.

This clonotype was detected ten times or more. The chain recombines TRBV5-1 with TRBJ2-7; tentatively, D is TRBD1 or TRBD2 (5 bases each). Trimming stripped 4 bases from V and 7 bases from J, with 15 bases between. This CDR3 has 13 amino acids. Germline V CDR1 and CDR2: SGHRS, YFSETQ. CDR3 region: CASSRDRWREQYF. The CDR3 nucleotides are TGCGCCAGCAGCCGGGACCGATGGCGAGAGCAGTACTTC. Full variable domain (remainder filled in from reference TRBV5-1 and TRBJ2-7): KAGVTQTPRYLIKTRGQQVTLSCSPISGHRSVSWYQQTPGQGLQFLFEYFSETQRNKGNFPGRFSGRQFSNSRSEMNVSTLELGDSALYLCASSRDRWREQYFGPGTRLTVT.